The following is a T cell receptor (beta chain) sequence with its context. The data are from a study of T cell changes during pregnancy in multiple sclerosis. Sequencing was performed with immunoSEQ multiplex PCR; in TCRdb, only in-frame clones are kept and a portion is missing. In the table there are roughly 47,000 clones, roughly 94% of which are singletons. This CDR3 is built from 13 residues. V was cut by 2 bases and J by 5 bases, with 10 bases left in between. CDR1 WNHNN and CDR2 SYGVQD come from the germline V gene (reference sequence). The TCR sequence derives from a female donor with multiple sclerosis, enrolled in a pregnancy study. The chain employs TRBV10-1 and TRBJ2-7; D gene unclear. The source was CD8+ T cells from peripheral blood mononuclear cells, collected before pregnancy. The CDR3 region is CASSEGGVDEQYF. The DNA for the CDR3 is TGCGCCAGCAGTGAGGGCGGTGTAGACGAGCAGTACTTC.